The T cell receptor (beta chain) described here comes from a study of blood T cells in healthy people across ages. A second PCR, run for about 7 to 11 cycles, used a sample-barcoded 5' primer plus a J-beta primer mix. TCRdb itself ran the 5' RACE reads through MiXCR, one entry per CDR3 protein. Found here are 1.5 million to 2 million distinct CDR3 sequences, around half of them singletons; the top ten hold approximately 2.1%. Total RNA extraction produced at least 5 micrograms (per sample) for the study. V was cut by 8 bases and J by 2 bases, with 19 bases left in between. The V gene's germline CDR1 is MNHEY and CDR2 SVGAGI. The CDR3 runs to 16 residues. This clonotype was seen more than once but under ten times. What it binds is not known. General study results and limits: Age showed a roughly linear inverse relationship with TCR beta diversity per million T cells. Higher diversity and more naive CD4+ cells were features of long-lived donors, compared to aged donors.

This rearrangement joins TRBV6-5 to TRBJ2-1; D is possibly TRBD1 or TRBD2 (6 bases each). What was sequenced was blood. The receptor was derived from a middle-aged woman in good health. This CDR3 reads CASLRSSGATYNEQFF. The CDR3 DNA reads as TGTGCCAGCCTCAGATCGTCGGGGGCTACCTACAATGAGCAGTTCTTC.